The 29 T cell receptor beta chains listed next were all sequenced from one sample in a study of vaccination and CD4 T cells after COVID-19. For these TCRs, the target antigens are not known. Specified treatment: approximately nine-day PBMC culture with coronavirus spike peptide pools or control peptides (ViraFEST assay). Unexposed donor CD4+ T cells predated the COVID-19 pandemic, collected 2011-2018. Researchers used the Oncomine TCR Beta short-read assay to sequence DNA from cultured CD4+ T cells. MiXCR, run by TCRdb on the PCR reads, gives a single entry per CDR3 protein. The table lists some 7,900 distinct CDR3 sequences, around 30% of them singletons. Source material: CD4+ T cells from blood, cultured in vitro. The receptors shown here come from a human donor in good health.

This clonotype was counted only a few times. The chain links TRBV6-5 to TRBJ1-5; D is perhaps TRBD1 (5 bases). Germline V gene sequence: CDR1 MNHEY, CDR2 SVGAGI. The CDR3 sequence is 13 residues long. Trimming took 2 bases from V and 6 from J, leaving 8 bases between them. The CDR3 sequence is CASSYQGAQPQHF. Written as DNA, the CDR3 is TGTGCCAGCAGTTACCAGGGCGCTCAGCCCCAGCATTTT.

This clonotype showed up just a few times. The gene calls are TRBV20-1 and TRBJ2-6; D ambiguous. The CDR3 length is 14 residues. Trimming took off 3 bases at V and 1 base at J, with 7 bases between the two ends. Germline CDR1 is DFQATT and CDR2 is SNEGSKA (reference sequence). The chain's CDR3 is CSARVESGANVLTF. CDR3 sequence (DNA): TGCAGTGCTAGGGTAGAGTCTGGGGCCAACGTCCTGACTTTC.

The V gene is TRBV20-1, the J gene TRBJ2-1, with TRBD2 matching 11 bases. Germline CDR1 is DFQATT and CDR2 is SNEGSKA (reference sequence). V was clipped by 5 bases and J by 9 bases; unmatched bases: 12. This CDR3 contains 15 residues. CDR3: CSAQAHSGGAREQFF. CDR3 sequence (DNA): TGCAGTGCTCAGGCTCATAGCGGGGGGGCTCGTGAGCAGTTCTTC.

This clonotype turned up a few times. The rearrangement uses TRBV7-3 and TRBJ2-3; D unclear. The CDR3 contains 14 residues. Germline lookup yields CDR1 SGHTA and CDR2 FQGTGA. The V gene lost 1 base and the J gene lost 2 bases, with 7 bases spanning the gap. This CDR3 reads CASSLKQATDTQYF. DNA for the CDR3: TGTGCCAGCAGCTTAAAGCAGGCCACAGATACGCAGTATTTT.

The rearrangement joins TRBV15 to TRBJ2-7, with a weak D call TRBD2 (5 bases). The CDR3 is 15 amino acids. Germline CDR1 and CDR2: LNHNV and YYDKDF (reference sequence). Trimming removed 1 base at V and 3 bases at J, with 13 bases between. In DNA, the CDR3 is TGTGCCACCAGCAGAGGAGGCGGACTCCACTACGAGCAGTACTTC. This codes for CATSRGGGLHYEQYF.

V is TRBV27 and J is TRBJ2-7; 11 positions agree with TRBD2. This CDR3 has 16 residues. Germline values: CDR1 MNHEY, CDR2 SMNVEV (reference sequence). Trimming at V came to 5 bases and at J to 2 bases, leaving 8 bases not matched to a gene. The CDR3 sequence: CASSHGLAGTTYEQYF. The CDR3 DNA is TGTGCCAGCAGTCACGGACTAGCGGGTACCACCTACGAGCAGTACTTC.

This clonotype was observed a handful of times. The chain has TRBV20-1 and TRBJ1-5; perhaps TRBD1 as D (6 bases). This CDR3 region has 15 residues. The V and J ends lost 3 bases and 4 bases respectively, with 16 bases between them. The germline V gene has CDR1 DFQATT and CDR2 SNEGSKA (reference sequence). For the CDR3, the DNA is TGCAGTGCTAGGTCCTTGGACAGTTCTAATCAGCCCCAGCATTTT. This gives the protein CSARSLDSSNQPQHF.

The table lists this clonotype with a few counts. The V call is TRBV15, the J call TRBJ1-2, with TRBD1 matching over 9 bases. J was trimmed by 8 bases and V by 4 bases; bases with no gene match: 8. This CDR3 is built from 14 residues. CDR1 and CDR2 (germline): LNHNV, YYDKDF (reference sequence). The CDR3 loop is CATSNLQGAQGYTF. The CDR3 DNA reads TGTGCCACCAGCAACCTACAGGGGGCCCAGGGCTACACCTTC.

The chain joins TRBV29-1 to TRBJ1-5; D gene unclear. The V and J ends lost 3 bases and 4 bases respectively, with 10 bases between them. The CDR3 runs to 13 residues. The germline V gene has CDR1 SQVTM and CDR2 ANQGSEA. The CDR3 DNA follows: TGCAGCGTTGAGACGAATCGGAATCAGCCCCAGCATTTT. This translates into CSVETNRNQPQHF. Complete variable domain (other parts from reference TRBV29-1 and TRBJ1-5): SAVISQKPSRDICQRGTSLTIQCQVDSQVTMMFWYRQQPGQSLTLIATANQGSEATYESGFVIDKFPISRPNLTFSTLTVSNMSPEDSSIYLCSVETNRNQPQHFGDGTRLSIL.

The chain employs TRBV6-2 or TRBV6-3 and TRBJ2-1, with D perhaps matching TRBD1 (5 bases). The V gene lost 10 bases and the J gene lost 1 base, with 14 bases spanning the gap. The CDR3 length is 14 residues. Germline V gives CDR1 MNHEY, CDR2 SVGEGT. CDR3 coding DNA: TGTGCCAAAGAACAGGCGAATTCCTACAATGAGCAGTTCTTC. Translating gives CAKEQANSYNEQFF.

The chain carries TRBV29-1 and TRBJ2-3, with a tentative D call TRBD1 (6 bases). The V end lost 4 bases, the J end lost 8 bases, and 13 bases lay between the germline ends. The CDR3 is 12 amino acids. Germline V gene data show CDR1 as SQVTM and CDR2 as ANQGSEA. The CDR3 spells CSVAGGAGTQYF. CDR3 bases: TGCAGCGTTGCTGGGGGCGCGGGTACGCAGTATTTT.

This clonotype was observed a handful of times. The chain is built from TRBV6-1 and TRBJ1-1; perhaps TRBD1 as D (5 bases). The CDR3 contains 16 residues. The V gene lost 5 bases and the J gene lost 1 base, with 17 bases spanning the gap. Germline V lookup: CDR1 MNHNS, CDR2 SASEGT. DNA for the CDR3: TGTGCCAGCAGTCCTGCGGGGCAGAAGAGGAACACTGAAGCTTTCTTT. Amino acids: CASSPAGQKRNTEAFF.

CDR3 DNA: TGTGCCAGCAGTTTATCCGGGACGTATTATGGCTACACCTTC. Protein: CASSLSGTYYGYTF. The chain links TRBV12-3 or TRBV12-4 to TRBJ1-2, with D possibly TRBD1 on 5 matching bases. Trimming pared 2 bases from V and 5 bases from J, leaving 12 bases between. The CDR3 is 14 amino acids.

This chain uses TRBV20-1 with TRBJ1-2; TRBD1 matches 12 bases. J was trimmed by 8 bases and V by 5 bases; bases with no gene match: 9. The CDR3 length is 14 residues. CDR1 is DFQATT and CDR2 is SNEGSKA in the germline V gene (reference sequence). The CDR3 DNA reads as TGCAGTGCTTCCCGGGACAGGGGGCTGGGGGGCTACACCTTC. Protein: CSASRDRGLGGYTF.

This clonotype has a handful of counts. This sequence joins TRBV6-1 and TRBJ2-1, with D maybe TRBD2 (6 bases). The germline gives CDR1 MNHNS, CDR2 SASEGT. V was pared by 5 bases and J by 14 bases, with 19 bases between. The CDR3 runs 13 residues. CDR3 nucleotide sequence: TGTGCCAGCAGTCCCCAGGAGGGAAGTCGGGAGTTCTTC. Translated: CASSPQEGSREFF.

This clonotype was seen more than once but under ten times. This sequence joins TRBV6-1 and TRBJ1-6, with TRBD1 matching over 8 bases. Trimming at V came to 5 bases and at J to 8 bases, leaving 8 bases not matched to a gene. The germline V gene has CDR1 MNHNS and CDR2 SASEGT. The CDR3 runs 15 residues. This CDR3 is CASSRTGTGDSPLHF. CDR3 in DNA: TGTGCCAGCAGTCGAACCGGGACAGGTGATTCACCCCTCCACTTT.

CDR3 amino acids: CASSVMVSDIQYF. Written as DNA, the CDR3 is TGTGCCAGCAGCGTAATGGTTTCTGACATTCAGTACTTC. The gene calls are TRBV9 and TRBJ2-4; D call uncertain. Trimming took 1 base from V and 8 from J, leaving 10 bases between them. The CDR3 spans 13 residues. The germline CDR1 and CDR2 sequences are SGDLS and YYNGEE.

V usage is TRBV19 and J usage is TRBJ2-3; 9 bases match TRBD2. Germline-derived CDR1 and CDR2 are LNHDA and SQIVND (reference sequence). This CDR3 comprises 13 residues. Trimming cost V 6 bases and J 8 bases; bases outside gene matches: 6. In DNA form, the CDR3 reads TGTGCCAGTAGGGCTAGCGGGGACGGTACGCAGTATTTT. The encoded protein is CASRASGDGTQYF. Using reference TRBV19 and TRBJ2-3 for the parts outside the CDR3, the full variable domain is DGGITQSPKYLFRKEGQNVTLSCEQNLNHDAMYWYRQDPGQGLRLIYYSQIVNDFQKGDIAEGYSVSREKKESFPLTVTSAQKNPTAFYLCASRASGDGTQYFGPGTRLTVL.

J is TRBJ2-2 and V is TRBV7-3; D not certain. The length of the CDR3 is 15 residues. Trimming shortened V by 2 bases and J by 3 bases, and 10 bases separated the two germline ends. CDR1 and CDR2 (germline): SGHTA, FQGTGA. The CDR3 sequence: CASSLVAGDTGELFF. DNA for the CDR3: TGTGCCAGCAGCTTAGTCGCTGGGGACACCGGGGAGCTGTTTTTT. The whole variable domain, filled in from reference TRBV7-3 and TRBJ2-2, reads GAGVSQTPSNKVTEKGKYVELRCDPISGHTALYWYRQSLGQGPEFLIYFQGTGAADDSGLPNDRFFAVRPEGSVSTLKIQRTERGDSAVYLCASSLVAGDTGELFFGEGSRLTVL.

The gene calls are TRBV7-9 and TRBJ1-3; maybe TRBD1 (6 bases). The ends were cut back, 1 base at V and 0 bases at J, with 7 bases in the middle. Germline CDR1 reads SEHNR; CDR2 reads FQNEAQ (reference sequence). This CDR3 region has 15 residues. In nucleotides, the CDR3 is TGTGCCAGCAGCTTAGACAGGGACTCTGGAAACACCATATATTTT. Its protein product is CASSLDRDSGNTIYF. The full variable domain, rest sourced from reference TRBV7-9 and TRBJ1-3, is DTGVSQNPRHKITKRGQNVTFRCDPISEHNRLYWYRQTLGQGPEFLTYFQNEAQLEKSRLLSDRFSAERPKGSFSTLEIQRTEQGDSAMYLCASSLDRDSGNTIYFGEGSWLTVV.

This clonotype was seen more than once but under ten times. The chain is built from TRBV6-1 and TRBJ1-5; TRBD1 matches at 7 bases. Losses at the gene ends were 6 bases for V and 5 bases for J; bases not matched to a gene: 4. Germline CDR1 and CDR2: MNHNS and SASEGT. The length of the CDR3 is 13 residues. The CDR3 DNA reads as TGTGCCAGCAGCCGACAGGGTGATCAGCCCCAGCATTTT. This sequence encodes CASSRQGDQPQHF.

CDR3 sequence (DNA): TGTGCCAGCAGCTGGATTAGAGCGGACCACACAGATACGCAGTATTTT. This codes for CASSWIRADHTDTQYF. This chain connects TRBV6-1 to TRBJ2-3, with D tentatively TRBD2 (5 bases). The germline V gene has CDR1 MNHNS and CDR2 SASEGT. V lost 6 bases, J lost 2 bases, and 18 bases lay in between. The CDR3 spans 16 residues.

A few counts support this clonotype. V usage is TRBV11-2 and J usage is TRBJ2-1, with 7 bases lining up with TRBD1. The germline gives CDR1 SGHAT, CDR2 FQNNGV. J was trimmed by 7 bases and V by 1 base; bases with no gene match: 4. The CDR3 runs to 14 residues. The CDR3 loop reads CASSLGTGDNEQFF. The DNA of the CDR3 is TGTGCCAGCAGCTTAGGAACAGGGGATAATGAGCAGTTCTTC.

The chain employs TRBV7-2 and TRBJ2-5; 13 positions match TRBD2. The trim removed 5 bases at V and 5 bases at J, leaving 5 bases unmatched. This CDR3 has 15 residues. Germline lookup yields CDR1 SGHTA and CDR2 FQGNSA. The DNA of the CDR3 is TGTGCCAGCAGCCTGGGACTAGCGGGGAGCGAGACCCAGTACTTC. Its translation is CASSLGLAGSETQYF.

This clonotype has a handful of counts. The rearrangement uses TRBV20-1 and TRBJ2-7, with D unresolved. V gave up 2 bases and J gave up 3 bases, with 8 bases separating them. Germline-derived CDR1 and CDR2 are DFQATT and SNEGSKA (reference sequence). The CDR3 sequence is 12 residues long. The CDR3 nucleotides are TGCAGTGCTAGACGGGCCGACTACGAGCAGTACTTC. This sequence encodes CSARRADYEQYF.

CDR3 loop: CASSPPTQGAYGYTF. CDR3 sequence (DNA): TGTGCCAGCTCACCACCTACTCAGGGGGCCTATGGCTACACCTTC. The chain employs TRBV18 and TRBJ1-2; 8 bases align to TRBD1. Per germline, CDR1 KGHSH and CDR2 LQKENI. The CDR3 length is 15 residues. V lost 0 bases to trimming and J lost 4 bases; unmatched junction nucleotides: 4.

In its sample, this clonotype was seen once. This rearrangement joins TRBV14 to TRBJ1-3; D remains ambiguous. The V gene lost 1 base and the J gene lost 8 bases, with 9 bases spanning the gap. The V gene's germline CDR1 is SGHDN and CDR2 FVKESK. The CDR3 covers 13 residues. The CDR3 here is CASSQVGWDTIYF. CDR3 nucleotides: TGTGCCAGCAGCCAAGTAGGATGGGACACCATATATTTT.

The table lists this clonotype with a few counts. Here the CDR3 DNA reads TGCAGTGCTAGAGATAGGGGGATCGGGGGAGATACTGAAGCTTTCTTT. Translated: CSARDRGIGGDTEAFF. The V and J genes are TRBV20-1 and TRBJ1-1; D might be TRBD1 (6 bases). The CDR3 has 16 residues. The V end lost 0 bases, the J end lost 5 bases, and 19 bases lay between the germline ends. Germline V gene data show CDR1 as DFQATT and CDR2 as SNEGSKA (reference sequence).

The chain joins TRBV19 to TRBJ2-7; maybe TRBD1 (6 bases). The length of the CDR3 is 15 residues. Germline V lookup: CDR1 LNHDA, CDR2 SQIVND (reference sequence). V shed 8 bases and J shed 2 bases, with 19 bases lying between them. The chain's CDR3 is CASSQRQVNAYEQYF. Here the CDR3 DNA reads TGTGCCAGTTCACAGAGACAGGTGAATGCCTACGAGCAGTACTTC.